This entry lists 21 T cell receptor beta chains sequenced from one sample in a study of blood T cell repertoires in COVID-19 (dated by TCRdb to the early 2020s). Library method: the immunoSEQ multiplex PCR assay. TCRdb stores this immuneACCESS table with in-frame sequences only. Part of the clones is absent; in the studies checked, under half of the shortfall reflects unresolved V genes, and no reason is known for the rest. This sample comprises around 200,000 clones, around four fifths of them detected only once. The top ten constitute 8.5% to 10% of the sample. Sequenced material: peripheral blood. Receptors were obtained from a man between 40 and 49 years old with active or convalescent COVID-19.

V gene TRBV5-8 combines with J gene TRBJ2-7; 7 bases are shared with TRBD1. The V and J ends lost 7 bases and 7 bases, in that order; junction bases with no gene match: 14. The CDR3 is 14 residues long. CDR1 and CDR2 from the germline V gene are SGHTS and YDEGEE. The CDR3 region has the DNA TGTGCCAGCTCACTTACCGGGACAGTCCTTGAGCAGTACTTC. Translating gives CASSLTGTVLEQYF.

V gene TRBV3-1 (or the pseudogene TRBV3-2) combines with J gene TRBJ1-1; no definite D call. This CDR3 has 13 amino acids. CDR1 LGHDT and CDR2 YNNKEL come from the germline V gene (reference sequence). V was shortened by 4 bases and J by 5 bases, with 11 bases between the two germline ends. CDR3 bases: TGTGCCAGCAGCCTCGGAGTCGGGACTGAAGCTTTCTTT. Translated, it gives CASSLGVGTEAFF.

This clone showed up just once. The V gene is TRBV18, the J gene TRBJ1-2; TRBD1 is a possible D gene (5 bases). CDR1 is KGHSH, CDR2 LQKENI, per germline. This CDR3 is 13 amino acids long. Trimming took off 2 bases at V and 7 bases at J, with 11 bases between the two ends. The CDR3 is CASSPSVQGGYTF. The CDR3 DNA reads as TGTGCCAGCTCACCATCGGTCCAGGGTGGCTACACCTTC.

This chain connects TRBV19 to TRBJ1-2, with 8 nucleotides matching TRBD1. In germline, CDR1 is LNHDA, CDR2 SQIVND (reference sequence). The J segment lost 5 bases and the V segment lost 7 bases, leaving 9 bases of the junction unmatched. This CDR3 comprises 14 residues. The CDR3 protein is CASKVGTGGYGYTF. CDR3 in DNA: TGTGCCAGTAAAGTCGGAACAGGGGGATATGGCTACACCTTC.

The chain uses TRBV24-1 and TRBJ1-2; TRBD1 is a possible D gene (6 bases). Deletions cut 1 base from V and 4 bases from J, with 12 bases between. Germline loops: CDR1 KGHDR, CDR2 SFDVKD. The CDR3 totals 15 residues. CDR3 in DNA: TGTGCCACCAGTGATTTCCCACAGGGTAGCTATGGCTACACCTTC. Translating gives CATSDFPQGSYGYTF.

The J gene is TRBJ1-5, the V gene TRBV4-1; 7 nucleotides line up with TRBD1. The germline gives CDR1 MGHRA, CDR2 YSYEKL. CDR3 length: 17 residues. V lost 0 bases, J lost 8 bases, and 13 bases stayed unmatched. The DNA of the CDR3 is TGCGCCAGCAGCCAAGACCACGCGGCAGGGGGGATTGAGCCCCAGCATTTT. It encodes CASSQDHAAGGIEPQHF.

This chain connects TRBV6-6 to TRBJ2-7; D perhaps matches TRBD2 (5 bases). Per germline, CDR1 MNHNY and CDR2 SVGAGI (reference sequence). This CDR3 comprises 15 residues. Trimming pared 2 bases from V and 0 bases from J, leaving 11 bases between. The CDR3 region is CASSYNPGSSYEQYF. CDR3 sequence (DNA): TGTGCCAGCAGTTACAACCCGGGGAGCTCCTACGAGCAGTACTTC.

V is TRBV21-1 and J is TRBJ1-1; whether TRBD1, the table's D call, matches the DNA was not checked. TRBV21-1 is classified as a pseudogene. CDR3 size: 15 residues. The CDR3 DNA sequence: TGTGCCAGCAGCAGCAGGGGGCAAGGCGGCACTGAAGCTTTCTTT. It specifies CASSSRGQGGTEAFF.

The rearrangement uses TRBV5-8 and TRBJ2-7, with TRBD1 identical over 8 bases. The CDR3 contains 13 residues. From germline, CDR1 is SGHTS and CDR2 YDEGEE. V was clipped by 7 bases and J by 0 bases; unmatched bases: 3. The CDR3 nucleotides are TGTGCCAGCGGGACAGGTGTCTCCTACGAGCAGTACTTC. Translation gives CASGTGVSYEQYF.

This clone has more than one count but fewer than ten. The chain links TRBV29-1 to TRBJ2-3; 7 bases line up with TRBD1. This CDR3 comprises 14 residues. Trimming at V came to 5 bases and at J to 3 bases, leaving 8 bases not matched to a gene. From germline, CDR1 is SQVTM and CDR2 ANQGSEA. The CDR3 here is CSVTDRVGTDTQYF. The CDR3 coding sequence is TGCAGCGTTACCGACAGGGTAGGGACAGATACGCAGTATTTT.

The V call is TRBV5-1, the J call TRBJ1-2, with 9 bases lining up with TRBD1. CDR1 and CDR2 (germline): SGHRS, YFSETQ. The CDR3 is 13 residues long. Trimming cost V 1 base and J 6 bases; bases outside gene matches: 1. CDR3 region: CASSLWTGDGYTF. The CDR3 DNA follows: TGCGCCAGCAGCTTGTGGACAGGGGATGGCTACACCTTC.

The CDR3 DNA sequence: TGCAGTGCTAGTCCCGGGGGGGGTGGAGATACGCAGTATTTT. This sequence encodes CSASPGGGGDTQYF. V gene TRBV20-1 combines with J gene TRBJ2-3; 8 bases agree with TRBD2. Germline CDR1 is DFQATT and CDR2 is SNEGSKA (reference sequence). The CDR3 has 14 amino acids. Trimming removed 3 bases from V and 5 bases from J; junction bases left unmatched: 7.

The V gene is TRBV13, the J gene TRBJ1-1; TRBD1 agrees at 9 bases. V trimming: 5 bases; J trimming: 4 bases; junction bases outside the gene matches: 8. The length of the CDR3 is 15 residues. Germline loops: CDR1 PRHDT, CDR2 FYEKMQ (reference sequence). The CDR3 DNA reads as TGTGCCAGCAGCATACCCGGACAGGGGCTCACTGAAGCTTTCTTT. It yields the protein CASSIPGQGLTEAFF.

This chain links TRBV5-8 with TRBJ1-3; 7 bases match TRBD1. The CDR3 spans 14 residues. Germline-derived CDR1 and CDR2 are SGHTS and YDEGEE. Trimming took 4 bases from V and 4 from J; bases not matched to a gene: 5. CDR3 region: CASSVARGGNTIYF. DNA for the CDR3: TGTGCCAGCAGCGTGGCCAGGGGGGGAAACACCATATATTTT. Using reference TRBV5-8 and TRBJ1-3 for the parts outside the CDR3, the full variable domain is EAGVTQSPTHLIKTRGQQATLRCSPISGHTSVYWYQQALGLGLQFLLWYDEGEERNRGNFPPRFSGRQFPNYSSELNVNALELEDSALYLCASSVARGGNTIYFGEGSWLTVV.

The rearrangement joins TRBV6-1 to TRBJ2-7; D gene uncertain. CDR3 length: 15 residues. The V end was cut by 1 base, the J end by 3 bases, with 13 bases between. Per germline, CDR1 MNHNS and CDR2 SASEGT. CDR3 residues: CASSEEDQALYEQYF. In DNA form, the CDR3 reads TGTGCCAGCAGTGAAGAAGACCAGGCACTCTACGAGCAGTACTTC.

The chain links TRBV24-1 to TRBJ2-5; D may be TRBD1 (6 bases). This CDR3 comprises 16 residues. Germline-derived CDR1 and CDR2 are KGHDR and SFDVKD. The germline V and J ends were trimmed by 5 bases and 2 bases, with 17 bases remaining between them. The CDR3 DNA is TGTGCCACCAGTGCTTTAGGACAGATCCGGCAAGAGACCCAGTACTTC. Protein product: CATSALGQIRQETQYF.

This clone was seen only a few times. The chain couples TRBV10-3 to TRBJ1-5, with D tentatively TRBD1 (6 bases). The CDR3 contains 16 residues. Per the germline V gene, CDR1 is ENHRY and CDR2 is SYGVKD. V was pared by 2 bases and J by 4 bases, with 15 bases between. The CDR3 DNA reads TGTGCCATCAGTGAGGCATCGACAGGAAGTAATCAGCCCCAGCATTTT. This encodes CAISEASTGSNQPQHF.

The rearrangement joins TRBV6-1 to TRBJ2-1; the match to TRBD2 covers 8 bases. This CDR3 region has 15 residues. The V segment lost 2 bases and the J segment 4 bases; nucleotides outside the gene matches: 4. CDR1 and CDR2 from the germline V gene are MNHNS and SASEGT. CDR3 in DNA: TGTGCCAGCAGTGAACTAGCGGGCTCATACAATGAGCAGTTCTTC. Its translation: CASSELAGSYNEQFF.

In this sample, this clone turned up a few times. This rearrangement joins TRBV11-2 to TRBJ2-7; TRBD2 aligns across 13 bases. Per germline, CDR1 SGHAT and CDR2 FQNNGV. With 5 bases clipped from V and 0 bases from J, the junction kept 10 bases outside the gene matches. The CDR3 contains 18 residues. The DNA for the CDR3 is TGTGCCAGCAGCCCCCGGACTAGCGGGAGCCTTAGCTCCTACGAGCAGTACTTC. The encoded protein is CASSPRTSGSLSSYEQYF.

This clone was detected many times. The chain joins TRBV6-1 to TRBJ2-7, with D perhaps matching TRBD2 (6 bases). Germline lookup yields CDR1 MNHNS and CDR2 SASEGT. V lost 3 bases and J lost 3, with 9 bases in between. The CDR3 sequence is 13 residues long. The CDR3 DNA is TGTGCCAGCAGTGACGGGAGAAACTACGAGCAGTACTTC. Protein product: CASSDGRNYEQYF.

The chain is built from TRBV2 and TRBJ1-2; 7 nucleotides align to TRBD1. This CDR3 is built from 14 residues. Germline V gives CDR1 SNHLY, CDR2 FYNNEI. V gave up 3 bases and J gave up 4 bases; unmatched junction bases: 5. CDR3 loop: CASSEGQTSYGYTF. Here the CDR3 DNA reads TGTGCCAGCAGTGAGGGACAGACATCCTATGGCTACACCTTC.